This T cell receptor (beta chain) was recorded in a study of cytomegalovirus exposure and HLA in healthy donors. Study outcomes and limitations: While the bulk of TCR sequences proved rare, some public TCRs turned up in many donors.

The primer mix had 60 Vbeta and 13 Jbeta primers. Sequenced by immunoSEQ multiplex PCR; TCRdb stores in-frame clones only, minus some. Among about 69,000 clones listed, under 80% were seen once. The V and J ends lost 3 bases and 2 bases, in that order; junction bases with no gene match: 2. The CDR3 is 14 amino acids. Germline V gives CDR1 SGHTA, CDR2 FQGNSA. Concerning this clone: No antigen is known for it.

The rearrangement links TRBV7-2 to TRBJ2-7, with 9 positions matching TRBD2. Material for sequencing was PBMCs. This clonotype was sampled from a male donor in good health and CMV-seropositive. CDR3 region: CASSFLAGTYEQYF. The DNA of the CDR3 is TGTGCCAGCAGCTTCCTAGCGGGGACCTACGAGCAGTACTTC. Using reference TRBV7-2 and TRBJ2-7 for the parts outside the CDR3, the full variable domain is GAGVSQSPSNKVTEKGKDVELRCDPISGHTALYWYRQSLGQGLEFLIYFQGNSAPDKSGLPSDRFSAERTGGSVSTLTIQRTQQEDSAVYLCASSFLAGTYEQYFGPGTRLTVT.